This T cell receptor beta chain was retrieved from a study of cytomegalovirus exposure and HLA in healthy donors. Study-level findings and limits: Solely CMV serostatus was available to characterize immune exposure.

The PCR contained 60 Vbeta and 13 Jbeta primers. The data were produced by immunoSEQ multiplex PCR, yet TCRdb's version contains in-frame clones alone and is incomplete. This sample has about 110,000 clones, with about three quarters found just once. Concerning this clone itself: The antigen remains unidentified.

V lost 7 bases and J lost 2, with 17 bases in between. CDR1 is SGHTA, CDR2 FQGNSA, per germline. This CDR3 is built from 15 residues. This sequence was found in a woman between 45 and 60 years old in good health and CMV-seropositive. The source material was PBMCs. The genes are TRBV7-2 and TRBJ1-2; D remains ambiguous. The CDR3 nucleotides are TGTGCCAGCACCACTACATCCAGTTCGAACTATGGCTACACCTTC. It codes for CASTTTSSSNYGYTF.